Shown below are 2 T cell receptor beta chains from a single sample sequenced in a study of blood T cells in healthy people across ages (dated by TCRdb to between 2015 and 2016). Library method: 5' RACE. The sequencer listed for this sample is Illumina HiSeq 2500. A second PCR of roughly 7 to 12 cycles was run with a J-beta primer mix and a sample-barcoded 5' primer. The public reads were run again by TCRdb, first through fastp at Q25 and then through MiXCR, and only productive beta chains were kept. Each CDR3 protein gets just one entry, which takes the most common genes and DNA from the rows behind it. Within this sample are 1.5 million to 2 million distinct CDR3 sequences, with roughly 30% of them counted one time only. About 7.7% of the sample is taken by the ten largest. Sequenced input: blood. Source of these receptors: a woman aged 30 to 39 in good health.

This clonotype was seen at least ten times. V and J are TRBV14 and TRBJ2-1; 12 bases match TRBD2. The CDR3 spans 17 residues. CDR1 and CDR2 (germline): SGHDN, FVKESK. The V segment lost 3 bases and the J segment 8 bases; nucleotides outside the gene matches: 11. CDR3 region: CASSHPRTSGISDEQFF. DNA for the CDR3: TGTGCCAGCAGCCACCCAAGGACTAGCGGGATCTCCGATGAGCAGTTCTTC.

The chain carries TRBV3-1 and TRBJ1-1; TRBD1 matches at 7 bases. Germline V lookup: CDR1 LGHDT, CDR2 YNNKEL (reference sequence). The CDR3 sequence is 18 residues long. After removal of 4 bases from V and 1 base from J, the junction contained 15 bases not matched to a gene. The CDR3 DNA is TGTGCCAGCAGCCCGACCCAACAGGGGCTACCCGAGAACACTGAAGCTTTCTTT. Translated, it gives CASSPTQQGLPENTEAFF.